Below are 14 T cell receptor beta chains sequenced from a single sample in a study of T cell repertoires in cytomegalovirus infection. In TCRdb, the reads were re-called with MiXCR into one record per CDR3 protein. The sample carries about 470,000 distinct CDR3 sequences, approximately 42% recorded once. Their specific antigens are unknown. Specimen: cultured PBMCs, collected from culture after CMV antigen stimulation. The origin of the receptors is a human donor in good health (CMV status not recorded). Some clones in this sample may be carry-over from other donors' samples.

The V gene is TRBV27, the J gene TRBJ1-3; 7 bases match TRBD1. Germline V gene data show CDR1 as MNHEY and CDR2 as SMNVEV (reference sequence). J lost 2 bases, V lost 5 bases, and 3 bases had no gene match. The CDR3 has 14 amino acids. The DNA of the CDR3 is TGTGCCAGCAGTCCTAGGGGGCCTGGAAACACCATATATTTT. Translation: CASSPRGPGNTIYF.

CDR3 DNA: TGTGCCAGCAGGGGGGGTTCACATTATGGCTCACCCCTCCACTTT. Residues: CASRGGSHYGSPLHF. The J gene is TRBJ1-6, the V gene TRBV6-5, with D perhaps matching TRBD1 (5 bases). Germline V gene data show CDR1 as MNHEY and CDR2 as SVGAGI. The CDR3 totals 15 residues. Trimming took 6 bases from V and 10 from J, leaving 19 bases between them.

This clonotype was counted ten times or more. The V call is TRBV7-2, the J call TRBJ1-3; D is possibly TRBD1 (6 bases). The CDR3 loop spans 15 amino acids. Trimming cost V 5 bases and J 0 bases, with 11 bases left between them. Germline V gives CDR1 SGHTA, CDR2 FQGNSA. The CDR3 sequence is CASSLGGSSGNTIYF. The CDR3, as DNA: TGTGCCAGCAGCCTAGGGGGGTCCTCTGGAAACACCATATATTTT.

This clonotype showed up just a few times. The J gene is TRBJ2-5, the V gene TRBV7-8; the match to TRBD2 covers 7 bases. J gave up 4 bases and V 5 bases, and 10 bases lay outside the gene matches. This CDR3 contains 15 residues. Germline loops: CDR1 SGHVS, CDR2 FQNEAQ. The CDR3 is CASSPVGGPGETQYF. Written as DNA, the CDR3 is TGTGCCAGCAGCCCGGTGGGAGGGCCCGGAGAGACCCAGTACTTC.

J is TRBJ1-2 and V is TRBV5-4; D possibly corresponds to TRBD1 (5 bases). V gave up 5 bases and J gave up 8 bases, with 13 bases separating them. CDR1 and CDR2 (germline): SGHNT, YYREEE (reference sequence). The CDR3 contains 12 residues. The DNA for the CDR3 is TGTGCCAGCAGAAAGGGGATTCGGGGCTACACCTTC. Protein product: CASRKGIRGYTF. Together with reference TRBV5-4 and TRBJ1-2, the CDR3 gives the full variable domain: ETGVTQSPTHLIKTRGQQVTLRCSSQSGHNTVSWYQQALGQGPQFIFQYYREEENGRGNFPPRFSGLQFPNYSSELNVNALELDDSALYLCASRKGIRGYTFGSGTRLTVV.

The chain recombines TRBV20-1 with TRBJ2-3; D remains unclear. The CDR3 loop spans 16 amino acids. In germline, CDR1 is DFQATT, CDR2 SNEGSKA (reference sequence). Deletions cut 1 base from V and 2 bases from J, with 16 bases between. In DNA, the CDR3 is TGCAGTGCTAGAGCCTCGGCGGACGGATACACAGATACGCAGTATTTT. Its protein product is CSARASADGYTDTQYF.

This clonotype was counted between two and nine times. The J gene is TRBJ2-3, the V gene TRBV7-2, with 9 bases matching TRBD2. Germline trimming cut 1 base from V and 2 bases from J; bases unmatched to any gene: 4. The CDR3 loop spans 16 amino acids. Germline V CDR1 and CDR2: SGHTA, FQGNSA. CDR3 in DNA: TGTGCCAGCAGCTTAGGGGGCGGGAGGGCCACAGATACGCAGTATTTT. Residues: CASSLGGGRATDTQYF.

This clonotype was observed a handful of times. This sequence joins TRBV29-1 and TRBJ2-1, with TRBD1 matching over 8 bases. Trimming cost V 7 bases and J 5 bases; bases outside gene matches: 7. The germline gives CDR1 SQVTM, CDR2 ANQGSEA. The CDR3 loop spans 13 amino acids. The CDR3 loop reads CSARGTGDNEQFF. In DNA form, the CDR3 reads TGCAGCGCCCGAGGGACAGGTGACAATGAGCAGTTCTTC.

The chain recombines TRBV12-5 with TRBJ1-5; perhaps TRBD1 as D (5 bases). The germline V and J ends were trimmed by 1 base and 7 bases, with 14 bases remaining between them. Germline V gene data show CDR1 as LGHNT and CDR2 as FRNRAP. The CDR3 sequence is 15 residues long. The CDR3 DNA follows: TGTGCTAGTGGTTTGGGGCCGGGACCCGGACAGCCCCAGCATTTT. This gives the protein CASGLGPGPGQPQHF.

This chain links TRBV28 with TRBJ1-1; D is perhaps TRBD1 (5 bases). V was pared by 10 bases and J by 10 bases, with 25 bases between. In germline, CDR1 is MDHEN, CDR2 SYDVKM. This CDR3 comprises 14 residues. This CDR3 reads CATPREGQTQGAFF. The CDR3 nucleotides are TGTGCCACCCCCCGAGAGGGGCAAACTCAGGGAGCTTTCTTT.

In its sample, this clonotype was seen a few times. V usage is TRBV7-2 and J usage is TRBJ1-5; a weak D match, TRBD1 (5 bases). Germline V gene sequence: CDR1 SGHTA, CDR2 FQGNSA. There are 13 residues in the CDR3. V gave up 7 bases and J gave up 7 bases, with 14 bases separating them. CDR3 bases: TGTGCCAGCACCCCGGGGGGAGGGCAGCCCCAGCATTTT. It yields the protein CASTPGGGQPQHF.

A few counts support this clonotype. J is TRBJ2-3 and V is TRBV7-9; TRBD2 is a possible D gene (6 bases). CDR3 length: 16 residues. CDR1 is SEHNR, CDR2 FQNEAQ, per germline (reference sequence). V was shortened by 3 bases and J by 2 bases, with 15 bases between the two germline ends. The CDR3 protein is CASSFASGFSTDTQYF. The CDR3 coding sequence is TGTGCCAGCAGCTTCGCCAGCGGGTTCTCCACAGATACGCAGTATTTT. The variable domain in full, with the rest retrieved from reference TRBV7-9 and TRBJ2-3, is DTGVSQNPRHKITKRGQNVTFRCDPISEHNRLYWYRQTLGQGPEFLTYFQNEAQLEKSRLLSDRFSAERPKGSFSTLEIQRTEQGDSAMYLCASSFASGFSTDTQYFGPGTRLTVL.

The V call is TRBV7-8, the J call TRBJ2-3; 15 bases are shared with TRBD2. Germline CDR1 is SGHVS and CDR2 is FQNEAQ. Germline trimming cut 1 base from V and 3 bases from J; bases unmatched to any gene: 8. The CDR3 covers 19 residues. CDR3 DNA sequence: TGTGCCAGCAGCTTAGAACCCTCCGGGACTAGCGGGAGGACAGATACGCAGTATTTT. This sequence encodes CASSLEPSGTSGRTDTQYF.

This clonotype was seen only a few times. The gene calls are TRBV7-9 and TRBJ2-2, with D perhaps given as TRBD1 or TRBD2 (5 bases each). Germline CDR1 and CDR2: SEHNR and FQNEAQ (reference sequence). The CDR3 length is 17 residues. V lost 5 bases to trimming and J lost 4 bases, with 20 bases between them. The CDR3 sequence is CASSPPPGRDFTGELFF. The CDR3 nucleotides are TGTGCCAGCAGCCCTCCACCGGGACGCGATTTCACCGGGGAGCTGTTTTTT. The full variable domain, in which reference TRBV7-9 and TRBJ2-2 provide the parts outside the CDR3, is DTGVSQNPRHKITKRGQNVTFRCDPISEHNRLYWYRQTLGQGPEFLTYFQNEAQLEKSRLLSDRFSAERPKGSFSTLEIQRTEQGDSAMYLCASSPPPGRDFTGELFFGEGSRLTVL.